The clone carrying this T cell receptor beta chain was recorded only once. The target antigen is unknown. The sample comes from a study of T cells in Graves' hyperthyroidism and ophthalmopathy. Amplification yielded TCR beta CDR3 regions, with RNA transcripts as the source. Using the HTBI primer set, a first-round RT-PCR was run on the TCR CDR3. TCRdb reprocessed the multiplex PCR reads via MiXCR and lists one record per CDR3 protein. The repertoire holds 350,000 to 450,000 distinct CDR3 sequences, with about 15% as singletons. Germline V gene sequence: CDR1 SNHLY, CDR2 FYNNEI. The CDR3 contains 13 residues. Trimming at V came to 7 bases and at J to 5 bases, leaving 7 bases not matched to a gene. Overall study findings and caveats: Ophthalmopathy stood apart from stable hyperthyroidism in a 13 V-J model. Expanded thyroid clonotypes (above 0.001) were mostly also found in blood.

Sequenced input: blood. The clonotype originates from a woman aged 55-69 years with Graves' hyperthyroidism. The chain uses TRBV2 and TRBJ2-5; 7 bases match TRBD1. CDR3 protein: CASTQGPKETQYF. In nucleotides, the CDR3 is TGTGCCAGCACACAGGGGCCGAAGGAGACCCAGTACTTC.